This T cell receptor beta chain was observed in a study of Graves' ophthalmopathy and Graves' hyperthyroidism. CDR3 regions of TCR beta were amplified from RNA transcripts. Second-round multiplex PCR came after first-round RT-PCR with HTBI primers. A single record per CDR3 protein comes from TCRdb applying MiXCR to the multiplex PCR reads. The sample has around 15,000 distinct CDR3 sequences, 46% seen once. The germline V and J ends were trimmed by 5 bases and 8 bases, with 15 bases remaining between them. Germline values: CDR1 SGHTA, CDR2 FQGTGA. The CDR3 contains 13 residues. The TCR sequence derives from a woman between 35 and 50 years old with stable Graves' hyperthyroidism. The sample comprised peripheral blood. The genes are TRBV7-3 and TRBJ1-2; the D is unclear. The CDR3 reads CASSVVAVGGYTF. The CDR3 coding sequence is TGTGCCAGCAGCGTCGTGGCCGTGGGGGGCTACACCTTC.